The next 28 T cell receptor beta chains were all read from a single sample in a study of T cell responses to AZD1222 COVID-19 vaccine. Assay: immunoSEQ multiplex PCR; the TCRdb copy retains only in-frame clones and omits some. Among around 140,000 clones listed, more than 90% were seen once. The specimen was peripheral blood, collected on day 0 of AZD1222 vaccination. Receptors were obtained from an adult in good health.

V gene TRBV9 combines with J gene TRBJ2-3, with 14 bases that match TRBD2. Germline loops: CDR1 SGDLS, CDR2 YYNGEE. Trimming cost V 0 bases and J 4 bases; bases outside gene matches: 13. CDR3 size: 20 residues. CDR3 DNA: TGTGCCAGCAGCGTAGGACGACTAGCGGGGGGGTGGCCTCGGGCAGATACGCAGTATTTT. Its translation: CASSVGRLAGGWPRADTQYF.

The genes are TRBV5-1 and TRBJ2-1; the match to TRBD2 covers 10 bases. Germline values: CDR1 SGHRS, CDR2 YFSETQ. The CDR3 is 15 amino acids. Losses at the gene ends were 1 base for V and 10 bases for J; bases not matched to a gene: 8. The CDR3 protein is CASSLSSGGQWEQFF. The CDR3 region has the DNA TGCGCCAGCAGCTTGTCTAGCGGGGGTCAGTGGGAGCAGTTCTTC.

This chain connects TRBV7-9 to TRBJ1-1, with D possibly matching TRBD1 (5 bases). CDR3 length: 14 residues. The germline V gene has CDR1 SEHNR and CDR2 FQNEAQ (reference sequence). Trimming removed 3 bases at V and 6 bases at J, with 14 bases between. The CDR3 is CASSFGMGVSEAFF. CDR3 DNA sequence: TGTGCCAGCAGCTTCGGTATGGGGGTTTCTGAAGCTTTCTTT.

The rearrangement joins TRBV2 to TRBJ2-7; 9 positions match TRBD1. V lost 6 bases and J lost 9; bases outside the gene matches: 9. CDR3 length: 13 amino acids. The germline V gene encodes CDR1 SNHLY and CDR2 FYNNEI. This CDR3 reads CASRRDREGRQYF. The CDR3 nucleotides read TGTGCCAGCAGACGGGACAGGGAGGGGAGGCAGTACTTC. The variable domain in full, with the rest retrieved from reference TRBV2 and TRBJ2-7, is EPEVTQTPSHQVTQMGQEVILRCVPISNHLYFYWYRQILGQKVEFLVSFYNNEISEKSEIFDDQFSVERPDGSNFTLKIRSTKLEDSAMYFCASRRDREGRQYFGPGTRLTVT.

V and J are TRBV2 and TRBJ1-2; D is possibly TRBD1 (5 bases). The V gene's germline CDR1 is SNHLY and CDR2 FYNNEI. CDR3 length: 14 residues. V lost 7 bases and J lost 0, with 12 bases in between. CDR3 nucleotide sequence: TGTGCCAGCACAGGGAGGATGACTAACTATGGCTACACCTTC. Its protein product is CASTGRMTNYGYTF.

The chain links TRBV28 to TRBJ1-5, with TRBD1 identical over 9 bases. The CDR3 extends over 13 amino acids. Germline lookup yields CDR1 MDHEN and CDR2 SYDVKM. Trimming at V came to 8 bases and at J to 6 bases, leaving 5 bases not matched to a gene. In DNA, the CDR3 is TGTGCCAGCTCTCAGACAGGGGGTCAGCCCCAGCATTTT. Its translation: CASSQTGGQPQHF.

J is TRBJ2-7 and V is TRBV5-6; D possibly corresponds to TRBD2 (7 bases). V dropped 0 bases and J dropped 13 bases, with 17 bases sitting between them. Germline V gives CDR1 SGHDT, CDR2 YYEEEE. This CDR3 region has 13 residues. For the CDR3, the DNA is TGTGCCAGCAGCTTGGCAGAGGGGGGGCGCGAATACTTC. It is translated as CASSLAEGGREYF. The variable domain in full, completed from reference TRBV5-6 and TRBJ2-7, reads DAGVTQSPTHLIKTRGQQVTLRCSPKSGHDTVSWYQQALGQGPQFIFQYYEEEERQRGNFPDRFSGHQFPNYSSELNVNALLLGDSALYLCASSLAEGGREYFGPGTRLTVT.

The CDR3 DNA is TGTGCCAGCAGCTCCCAGGACAGGGCAAGCACAGATACGCAGTATTTT. This gives the protein CASSSQDRASTDTQYF. This chain uses TRBV5-4 with TRBJ2-3, with 8 nucleotides matching TRBD1. Germline V CDR1 and CDR2: SGHNT, YYREEE (reference sequence). V was clipped by 3 bases and J by 0 bases; unmatched bases: 6. The CDR3 runs 16 residues.

This clone was observed once. The genes are TRBV19 and TRBJ1-1; the match to TRBD1 covers 10 bases. Germline-derived CDR1 and CDR2 are LNHDA and SQIVND (reference sequence). The trim removed 2 bases at V and 3 bases at J, leaving 9 bases unmatched. The CDR3 is made up of 17 amino acids. In DNA, the CDR3 is TGTGCCAGTAGTATACGGCGACAGGGGGCTAGGGACACTGAAGCTTTCTTT. Its protein product is CASSIRRQGARDTEAFF.

The V and J genes are TRBV2 and TRBJ2-7, with a possible D match to TRBD1 (7 bases). Germline V CDR1 and CDR2: SNHLY, FYNNEI. CDR3 length: 12 residues. With 9 bases removed from V and 4 bases from J, the gap between germline ends came to 13 bases. CDR3 amino acids: CARGAGGYEQYF. CDR3 nucleotide sequence: TGTGCCAGAGGGGCAGGGGGGTACGAGCAGTACTTC.

The rearrangement joins TRBV6-6 to TRBJ2-2, with 10 bases fitting TRBD2. Trimming cost V 7 bases and J 4 bases; bases outside gene matches: 3. Germline CDR1 MNHNY, CDR2 SVGAGI (reference sequence). There are 14 residues in the CDR3. The CDR3 region is CASMVAGGTGELFF. In DNA form, the CDR3 reads TGTGCCAGCATGGTAGCGGGAGGCACCGGGGAGCTGTTTTTT.

The V gene is TRBV3-1 (or the pseudogene TRBV3-2), the J gene TRBJ2-5, with D possibly matching TRBD2 (6 bases). Germline V gene data show CDR1 as LGHDT and CDR2 as YNNKEL (reference sequence). The CDR3 contains 16 residues. V shed 2 bases and J shed 0 bases, with 13 bases lying between them. The CDR3 bases are TGTGCCAGCAGCCAAATCGTCCGGGACTACCAAGAGACCCAGTACTTC. Protein: CASSQIVRDYQETQYF.

The gene calls are TRBV5-5 and TRBJ2-7, with 9 bases fitting TRBD1. The CDR3 consists of 15 residues. CDR1 and CDR2 from the germline V gene are SGHKS and YYEKEE (reference sequence). V lost 0 bases, J lost 2 bases, and 3 bases stayed unmatched. This CDR3 is CASSLAGDRAYEQYF. In DNA, the CDR3 is TGTGCCAGCAGCTTGGCCGGGGACAGGGCCTACGAGCAGTACTTC.

This sequence joins TRBV6-5 and TRBJ2-7, with TRBD1 identical over 9 bases. CDR3 length: 14 residues. The germline V gene has CDR1 MNHEY and CDR2 SVGAGI. V dropped 6 bases and J dropped 3; count of bases not matched to a gene: 6. The CDR3 protein is CASSRDRVGYEQYF. The CDR3 DNA follows: TGTGCCAGCAGCCGGGACAGGGTAGGCTACGAGCAGTACTTC.

The V and J genes are TRBV2 and TRBJ2-1; D not resolved. Trimming pared 6 bases from V and 16 bases from J, leaving 13 bases between. CDR1 SNHLY and CDR2 FYNNEI come from the germline V gene. The length of the CDR3 is 10 residues. The CDR3 reads CASRSTDLFF. The CDR3 DNA reads TGTGCCAGCAGATCCACCGATCTATTCTTC.

The chain recombines TRBV7-2 with TRBJ2-5, with a tentative D call TRBD1 (6 bases). The CDR3 consists of 14 residues. The V end was cut by 6 bases, the J end by 0 bases, with 11 bases between. Germline V gene sequence: CDR1 SGHTA, CDR2 FQGNSA. The CDR3 DNA reads as TGTGCCAGCAGAAAATGGACAGACCAAGAGACCCAGTACTTC. This encodes CASRKWTDQETQYF.

This sequence joins TRBV4-2 and TRBJ1-5; D is ambiguous. Trimming pared 1 base from V and 2 bases from J, leaving 6 bases between. This CDR3 has 14 residues. CDR1 is LGHNA and CDR2 is YNFKEQ in the germline V gene. CDR3 nucleotide sequence: TGTGCCAGCAGCCAAGCCTGGGGCAATCAGCCCCAGCATTTT. Its protein product is CASSQAWGNQPQHF.

The chain joins TRBV7-8 to TRBJ1-5; D gene uncertain. Germline CDR1 reads SGHVS; CDR2 reads FQNEAQ. The CDR3 totals 14 residues. Deletions cut 1 base from V and 6 bases from J, with 10 bases between. CDR3 residues: CASSLERRFQPQHF. The DNA for the CDR3 is TGTGCCAGCAGCTTAGAGCGGCGCTTTCAGCCCCAGCATTTT. The whole variable domain, remainder taken from reference TRBV7-8 and TRBJ1-5, is GAGVSQSPRYKVAKRGQDVALRCDPISGHVSLFWYQQALGQGPEFLTYFQNEAQLDKSGLPSDRFFAERPEGSVSTLKIQRTQQEDSAVYLCASSLERRFQPQHFGDGTRLSIL.

J is TRBJ2-7 and V is TRBV7-9; 9 nucleotides line up with TRBD2. The ends lost 4 bases at V and 2 bases at J; junction bases unmatched: 12. CDR1 is SEHNR and CDR2 is FQNEAQ in the germline V gene (reference sequence). CDR3 length: 17 residues. The CDR3 nucleotides read TGTGCCAGCAGCTGGTTGAGCGGGGGGCCGGGAGCCTACGAGCAGTACTTC. Protein sequence: CASSWLSGGPGAYEQYF.

This clone has a single count. The chain joins TRBV6-6 to TRBJ1-6, with D possibly TRBD1 on 5 matching bases. Germline V lookup: CDR1 MNHNY, CDR2 SVGAGI (reference sequence). The CDR3 covers 16 residues. Deletions cut 6 bases from V and 10 bases from J, with 22 bases between. The DNA for the CDR3 is TGTGCCAGCAGCTTACTAGGAGGGGCCGAAAGATCACCCCTCCACTTT. This translates into CASSLLGGAERSPLHF.

V usage is TRBV27 and J usage is TRBJ1-3; D might be TRBD1 (6 bases). V lost 6 bases to trimming and J lost 4 bases, with 16 bases between them. The CDR3 length is 15 residues. Germline CDR1 reads MNHEY; CDR2 reads SMNVEV (reference sequence). The CDR3 DNA follows: TGTGCCAGCAGGGGGGGCGGGTTCGAGGGAAACACCATATATTTT. Protein product: CASRGGGFEGNTIYF.

This clone was observed a handful of times. V gene TRBV7-6 combines with J gene TRBJ2-3; possible D gene TRBD2, 5 bases. The CDR3 has 15 residues. Germline CDR1 and CDR2: SGHVS and FNYEAQ. Trimming cost V 2 bases and J 2 bases, with 11 bases left between them. This chain's CDR3 is CASSLMLGVTDTQYF. The CDR3 region has the DNA TGTGCCAGCAGCTTAATGCTGGGAGTCACAGATACGCAGTATTTT. Variable domain in full (rest from reference TRBV7-6 and TRBJ2-3): GAGVSQSPRYKVTKRGQDVALRCDPISGHVSLYWYRQALGQGPEFLTYFNYEAQQDKSGLPNDRFSAERPEGSISTLTIQRTEQRDSAMYRCASSLMLGVTDTQYFGPGTRLTVL.

The V call is TRBV3-1 (or the pseudogene TRBV3-2), the J call TRBJ2-3, with a weak D call TRBD2 (5 bases). Trimming removed 0 bases at V and 4 bases at J, with 17 bases between. Germline V gene data show CDR1 as LGHDT and CDR2 as YNNKEL (reference sequence). This CDR3 comprises 17 residues. The CDR3 spells CASSQDRGLAPSDTQYF. The CDR3 region has the DNA TGTGCCAGCAGCCAAGATCGCGGCCTAGCACCGTCAGATACGCAGTATTTT.

The rearrangement joins TRBV29-1 to TRBJ2-2; no firm D call. The length of the CDR3 is 14 residues. The V end lost 0 bases, the J end lost 4 bases, and 9 bases lay between the germline ends. Germline CDR1 is SQVTM and CDR2 is ANQGSEA. CDR3 region: CSVEDFMTTGELFF. The CDR3 DNA follows: TGCAGCGTTGAAGATTTTATGACCACCGGGGAGCTGTTTTTT.

In DNA form, the CDR3 reads TGTGCCAGCAGTTTATACGGAATCTCTGGAAACACCATATATTTT. Encoded protein: CASSLYGISGNTIYF. The chain is built from TRBV27 and TRBJ1-3; D gene ambiguous. V lost 1 base to trimming and J lost 0 bases, with 7 bases between them. This CDR3 contains 15 residues. Germline CDR1 is MNHEY and CDR2 is SMNVEV (reference sequence).

The genes are TRBV19 and TRBJ1-2; D is unclear. CDR3 length: 12 amino acids. From germline, CDR1 is LNHDA and CDR2 SQIVND (reference sequence). The V end was cut by 5 bases, the J end by 2 bases, with 6 bases between. The DNA of the CDR3 is TGTGCCAGTAGTGACATGAACTATGGCTACACCTTC. Translating gives CASSDMNYGYTF.

The chain has TRBV5-1 and TRBJ2-7; maybe TRBD2 (5 bases). The CDR3 spans 16 residues. Germline-derived CDR1 and CDR2 are SGHRS and YFSETQ. The V end lost 1 base, the J end lost 3 bases, and 17 bases lay between the germline ends. CDR3 sequence reads: CASSLSLASSLYEQYF. CDR3 DNA sequence: TGCGCCAGCAGCTTGAGTCTCGCTAGCAGCCTCTACGAGCAGTACTTC.

The J gene is TRBJ1-6, the V gene TRBV24-1, with no clear D. Looked up from germline, CDR1 is KGHDR and CDR2 is SFDVKD. This CDR3 has 13 residues. Trimming removed 4 bases from V and 7 bases from J, with 7 bases in between. Written as DNA, the CDR3 is TGTGCCACCAGTGACCGCAGCAATTCACCCCTCCACTTT. This gives the protein CATSDRSNSPLHF.